Each of the 22 T cell receptor beta chains below was sequenced from the same sample in a study of T cells in Graves' hyperthyroidism and ophthalmopathy. RNA transcripts gave rise to amplified TCR beta CDR3 regions. When the TCR CDR3 underwent first-round RT-PCR, the HTBI primer set was used. One entry per CDR3 protein results from TCRdb running MiXCR on the multiplex PCR reads. This sample yields fewer than 650,000 distinct CDR3 sequences, of which about 14% are seen a single time; approximately 15% belongs to the top ten. The source material was blood. The receptors were gathered from a middle-aged woman with Graves' hyperthyroidism.

V gene TRBV7-9 combines with J gene TRBJ1-1; 8 nucleotides line up with TRBD1. Germline trimming cut 3 bases from V and 4 bases from J; bases unmatched to any gene: 4. Per the germline V gene, CDR1 is SEHNR and CDR2 is FQNEAQ (reference sequence). CDR3 length equals 14 residues. The CDR3 sequence: CASSLDRVITEAFF. CDR3 bases: TGTGCCAGCAGCTTGGACAGGGTGATCACTGAAGCTTTCTTT.

This clonotype was counted ten times or more. J is TRBJ1-1 and V is TRBV7-3, with 8 bases that match TRBD1. The CDR3 length is 14 residues. With V trimmed by 3 bases and J by 4 bases, 4 bases remained unmatched. The germline gives CDR1 SGHTA, CDR2 FQGTGA. CDR3 sequence (DNA): TGTGCCAGCAGCTTCAGTCAGGGGGCCACTGAAGCTTTCTTT. Amino acid sequence: CASSFSQGATEAFF.

This clonotype was recorded at least ten times. V and J are TRBV28 and TRBJ2-7, with D unresolved. Germline CDR1 reads MDHEN; CDR2 reads SYDVKM. The CDR3 is made up of 14 amino acids. V gave up 3 bases and J gave up 1 base, with 10 bases separating them. The CDR3 coding sequence is TGTGCCAGCAGTTTCCCCCCTCGATCCTACGAGCAGTACTTC. Translating gives CASSFPPRSYEQYF.

Details on this clonotype: This may arise from a read error, as a much more abundant clone is one base away. The genes are TRBV28 and TRBJ2-7; D is uncertain. The germline V and J ends were trimmed by 7 bases and 3 bases, with 16 bases remaining between them. CDR1 MDHEN and CDR2 SYDVKM come from the germline V gene. CDR3 size: 14 residues. CDR3 amino acids: CASTGPSANYEQYF. CDR3 bases: TGTGCCAGCACTGGACCCTCTGCAAACTACGAGCAGTACTTC.

This chain joins TRBV10-2 and TRBJ2-5; 10 positions match TRBD2. The CDR3 covers 16 residues. From germline, CDR1 is WSHSY and CDR2 SAAADI. V shed 5 bases, J shed 3 bases, and the junction held 9 bases outside the gene matches. CDR3 sequence (DNA): TGCGCCAGCAGTACCCCCGGGACTAGCGCGGAAGAGACCCAGTACTTC. Protein sequence: CASSTPGTSAEETQYF.

V is TRBV6-5 and J is TRBJ2-2; 8 bases align to TRBD1. CDR1 MNHEY and CDR2 SVGAGI come from the germline V gene. CDR3 size: 15 residues. After removal of 2 bases from V and 3 bases from J, the junction contained 2 bases not matched to a gene. The CDR3, as DNA: TGTGCCAGCAGTTACACGACAGGGGACACCGGGGAGCTGTTTTTT. Its protein is CASSYTTGDTGELFF.

This clonotype has at least ten counts. This chain connects TRBV7-9 to TRBJ2-1; 9 nucleotides line up with TRBD2. J was trimmed by 13 bases and V by 3 bases; bases with no gene match: 7. The CDR3 spans 13 residues. Germline assignment: CDR1 SEHNR and CDR2 FQNEAQ (reference sequence). DNA for the CDR3: TGTGCCAGCAGCTTTGGCGGGAGGGCCGATCAGTTCTTC. It specifies CASSFGGRADQFF.

This clonotype was recorded at least ten times. CDR3 sequence reads: CATRTSVNEQFF. DNA of the CDR3: TGTGCCACTCGGACTAGCGTCAATGAGCAGTTCTTC. The chain is built from TRBV6-2 or TRBV6-3 and TRBJ2-1; 9 nucleotides match TRBD2. The germline V gene has CDR1 MNHEY and CDR2 SVGEGT. V dropped 10 bases and J dropped 6; count of bases not matched to a gene: 4. The length of the CDR3 is 12 residues.

The rearrangement links TRBV9 to TRBJ1-4; TRBD1 matches at 7 bases. CDR3 length equals 15 residues. CDR1 is SGDLS, CDR2 YYNGEE, per germline. V lost 4 bases, J lost 5 bases, and 8 bases stayed unmatched. The CDR3 reads CASSLGQAWNEKLFF. The CDR3, as DNA: TGTGCCAGCAGCCTCGGACAGGCCTGGAATGAAAAACTGTTTTTT.

This clonotype has more than one count but fewer than ten. The rearrangement uses TRBV6-1 and TRBJ2-1; 10 bases fit TRBD2. CDR1 and CDR2 (germline): MNHNS, SASEGT. The CDR3 length is 12 residues. V was pared by 5 bases and J by 11 bases, with 3 bases of the junction left unmatched. CDR3 DNA sequence: TGTGCCAGCAGTCTAGCGGGAGAGAAGCAGTTCTTC. Protein: CASSLAGEKQFF.

The sample holds many counts of this clonotype. The rearrangement uses TRBV10-2 and TRBJ2-2; D remains unclear. Germline lookup yields CDR1 WSHSY and CDR2 SAAADI. The CDR3 extends over 12 amino acids. Trimming removed 7 bases at V and 10 bases at J, with 13 bases between. The CDR3 DNA sequence: TGCGCCAGCACCCTGGACCTGGAGGAGCTGTTTTTT. Encoded protein: CASTLDLEELFF.

The CDR3 loop reads CASSKEQGIDTEAFF. In DNA form, the CDR3 reads TGTGCCAGCAGCAAGGAACAGGGCATTGACACTGAAGCTTTCTTT. This chain links TRBV9 with TRBJ1-1; D is possibly TRBD1 (6 bases). Germline values: CDR1 SGDLS, CDR2 YYNGEE. This CDR3 is built from 15 residues. V gave up 4 bases and J gave up 3 bases, with 16 bases separating them.

The V gene is TRBV10-2, the J gene TRBJ1-1; D perhaps matches TRBD1 (5 bases). Germline values: CDR1 WSHSY, CDR2 SAAADI. V lost 3 bases and J 10 bases, leaving 15 bases between the germline ends. The CDR3 is 13 amino acids. The CDR3, as DNA: TGCGCCAGCAGTGATCGGCAGGGCGGTGTAGCTTTCTTT. Protein: CASSDRQGGVAFF.

This clonotype was detected many times. The chain couples TRBV2 to TRBJ2-7, with 9 nucleotides matching TRBD1. V trimming: 7 bases; J trimming: 5 bases; junction bases outside the gene matches: 6. The CDR3 loop spans 13 amino acids. From germline, CDR1 is SNHLY and CDR2 FYNNEI. Here the CDR3 reads CASIGTGFHEQYF. The CDR3 coding sequence is TGTGCCAGCATCGGGACAGGGTTCCACGAGCAGTACTTC.

The rearrangement links TRBV6-1 to TRBJ1-2; 7 nucleotides line up with TRBD1. This CDR3 has 14 amino acids. V dropped 2 bases and J dropped 6; count of bases not matched to a gene: 6. Germline loops: CDR1 MNHNS, CDR2 SASEGT. Written as DNA, the CDR3 is TGTGCCAGCAGTGAACGAGGGGGCCTGAATGGCTACACCTTC. It codes for CASSERGGLNGYTF.

This clonotype was detected many times. The rearrangement uses TRBV7-9 and TRBJ2-1, with TRBD1 identical over 8 bases. CDR1 SEHNR and CDR2 FQNEAQ come from the germline V gene (reference sequence). V lost 5 bases to trimming and J lost 4 bases; unmatched junction nucleotides: 7. This CDR3 is built from 15 residues. Here the CDR3 reads CASSTPGQEYNEQFF. DNA for the CDR3: TGTGCCAGCAGCACTCCGGGACAGGAGTACAATGAGCAGTTCTTC.

J is TRBJ2-7 and V is TRBV4-1, with TRBD2 identical over 8 bases. V lost 3 bases to trimming and J lost 4 bases; unmatched junction nucleotides: 8. CDR3 length: 15 amino acids. Germline loops: CDR1 MGHRA, CDR2 YSYEKL. Here the CDR3 reads CASSQDSSGWYEQYF. CDR3 nucleotide sequence: TGCGCCAGCAGCCAGGACTCTAGCGGGTGGTACGAGCAGTACTTC.

This clonotype was detected many times. The chain has TRBV28 and TRBJ2-7; D uncertain. Germline lookup yields CDR1 MDHEN and CDR2 SYDVKM. The CDR3 has 14 residues. V was pared by 6 bases and J by 4 bases, with 16 bases between. The DNA for the CDR3 is TGTGCCAGCAGGGCCGGCGCCTTGGGTTACGAGCAGTACTTC. Amino acids: CASRAGALGYEQYF.

V usage is TRBV20-1 and J usage is TRBJ2-2; TRBD2 agrees at 10 bases. Germline V gene data show CDR1 as DFQATT and CDR2 as SNEGSKA (reference sequence). CDR3 length equals 15 residues. V lost 4 bases, J lost 6 bases, and 8 bases stayed unmatched. The CDR3, as DNA: TGCAGTGCTACTAGCGGGAGTCGTCTGGCCGGGGAGCTGTTTTTT. It yields the protein CSATSGSRLAGELFF.

This clonotype has ten or more counts. This chain connects TRBV7-2 to TRBJ2-1, with D unclear. The V gene lost 3 bases and the J gene lost 9 bases, with 9 bases spanning the gap. The V gene's germline CDR1 is SGHTA and CDR2 FQGNSA. This CDR3 has 12 amino acids. The CDR3 protein is CASSFETGEQFF. The CDR3 nucleotides read TGTGCCAGCAGCTTCGAGACGGGTGAGCAGTTCTTC.

This clonotype was detected ten times or more. V usage is TRBV12-3 or TRBV12-4 and J usage is TRBJ2-2; TRBD1 is a possible D gene (6 bases). The CDR3 loop spans 15 amino acids. Trimming left V 6 bases short and J 3 bases short, with 14 bases between. CDR3 DNA: TGTGCCAGCAGGGGCCCGACAGGCGACACCGGGGAGCTGTTTTTT. Translation gives CASRGPTGDTGELFF.

The chain uses TRBV18 and TRBJ2-7; TRBD1 matches at 7 bases. Germline V lookup: CDR1 KGHSH, CDR2 LQKENI. This CDR3 contains 14 residues. V lost 0 bases, J lost 4 bases, and 3 bases stayed unmatched. CDR3 coding DNA: TGTGCCAGCTCACCACCAGGGGGCTTGTACGAGCAGTACTTC. Protein sequence: CASSPPGGLYEQYF.